The table lists the clone carrying this TCR beta chain with many counts. Germline loops: CDR1 LGHDT, CDR2 YNNKEL (reference sequence). V was shortened by 0 bases and J by 3 bases, with 6 bases between the two germline ends. The length of the CDR3 is 13 residues. This entry belongs to a study of T cells in Graves' hyperthyroidism and ophthalmopathy. The source material, RNA transcripts, was used to amplify TCR beta CDR3 regions. Carried out on the TCR CDR3, a first-round RT-PCR used the HTBI primer set. TCRdb re-derived calls from the multiplex PCR reads in MiXCR, one entry per CDR3 protein. The table records around 700,000 distinct CDR3 sequences, around a sixth of them present only once.

The sequenced sample consisted of blood. This chain uses TRBV3-1 with TRBJ2-7; no clear D. The clonotype comes from a woman in her fifties or sixties with Graves' hyperthyroidism that later progressed to Graves' ophthalmopathy. CDR3 coding DNA: TGTGCCAGCAGCCAAGATTACCACTACGAGCAGTACTTC. Encoded protein: CASSQDYHYEQYF.